This T cell receptor (beta chain) is drawn from a study of T cells in Graves' hyperthyroidism and ophthalmopathy. Researchers took RNA transcripts and amplified the TCR beta CDR3 regions from them. TCR CDR3 regions were first amplified by RT-PCR with HTBI primers. TCRdb re-called the multiplex PCR reads through MiXCR, storing one row per CDR3 protein. The sample gives about 270,000 distinct CDR3 sequences, roughly 20% of which show up once; over 55% is in the top ten. Diagnoses were established using clinical symptoms, serum thyroxine and TRAb, thyroid ultrasound and orbital computed tomography. Many counts were recorded for this clonotype. The junction had 7 bases not matched to a gene; V was cut back by 5 bases and J by 7 bases. In germline, CDR1 is DFQATT, CDR2 SNEGSKA (reference sequence). The CDR3 is made up of 13 amino acids.

Sequencing was performed on blood. The clonotype was recovered from a man between 25 and 39 years old with Graves' ophthalmopathy. This sequence joins TRBV20-1 and TRBJ2-3, with 9 positions matching TRBD2. The DNA of the CDR3 is TGCAGTGCTGCTGGACTAGCGCCCAATACGCAGTATTTT. Translating gives CSAAGLAPNTQYF.